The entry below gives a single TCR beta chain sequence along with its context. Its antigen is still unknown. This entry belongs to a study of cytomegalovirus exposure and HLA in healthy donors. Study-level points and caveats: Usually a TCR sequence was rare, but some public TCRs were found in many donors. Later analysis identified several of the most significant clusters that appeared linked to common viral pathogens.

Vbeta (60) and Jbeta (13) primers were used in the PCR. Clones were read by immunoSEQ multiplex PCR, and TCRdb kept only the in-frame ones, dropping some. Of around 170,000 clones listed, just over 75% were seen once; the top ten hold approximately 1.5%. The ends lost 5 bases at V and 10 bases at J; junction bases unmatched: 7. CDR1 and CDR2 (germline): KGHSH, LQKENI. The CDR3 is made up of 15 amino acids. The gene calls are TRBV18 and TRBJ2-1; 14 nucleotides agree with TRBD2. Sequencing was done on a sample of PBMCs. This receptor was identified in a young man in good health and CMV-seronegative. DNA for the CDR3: TGTGCCAGCTCAAGCGGACTAGCGGGAGGAGGGGAGCAGTTCTTC. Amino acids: CASSSGLAGGGEQFF.